The subject of this entry is one T cell receptor beta chain. Antigen: not known. As every portion of the isolated RNA was reverse transcribed, the sequencing read expressed TCRB transcripts. TCRdb's copy holds only in-frame clones and misses some; the assay was immunoSEQ multiplex PCR. In the table there are 600,000 to 700,000 clones, roughly 12% of which are singletons. Trimming took 3 bases from V and 0 from J, leaving 11 bases between them. Germline V gene data show CDR1 as KGHSH and CDR2 as LQKENI. The CDR3 length is 15 residues. The sample originates from a study of beta chain features in type 1 diabetes. General study results and limits: Fewer insertions but more deletions were seen at VDJ junctions in type 1 diabetes patients. In the patient group, naive, central memory and Treg TCRB repertoires seemed more alike than in the healthy donor group. Moderate but significant shortening of TCRB CDR3s was recorded in all four CD4+ subsets from Type 1 diabetes patients. PCR might favor shorter templates, but any such skew would affect patients and controls equally.

The chain couples TRBV18 to TRBJ2-5; TRBD2 might be the D (6 bases). The receptor's source is a man younger than 45 with type 1 diabetes. Sequenced input: naive CD4+ T cells from blood. CDR3 coding DNA: TGTGCCAGCTCACCCGTCGGCGGGGACCAAGAGACCCAGTACTTC. This gives the protein CASSPVGGDQETQYF.